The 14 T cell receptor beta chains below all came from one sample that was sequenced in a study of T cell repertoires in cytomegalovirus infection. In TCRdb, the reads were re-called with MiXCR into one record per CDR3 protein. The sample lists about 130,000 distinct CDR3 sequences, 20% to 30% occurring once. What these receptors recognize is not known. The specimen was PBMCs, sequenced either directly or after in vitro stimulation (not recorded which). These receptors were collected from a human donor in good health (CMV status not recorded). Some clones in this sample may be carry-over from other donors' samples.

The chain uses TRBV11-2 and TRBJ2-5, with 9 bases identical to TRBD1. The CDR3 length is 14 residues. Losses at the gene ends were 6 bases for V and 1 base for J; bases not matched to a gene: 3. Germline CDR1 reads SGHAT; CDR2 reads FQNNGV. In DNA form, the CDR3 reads TGTGCCAGCAGTTCGGGACAGGGCCAAGAGACCCAGTACTTC. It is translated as CASSSGQGQETQYF. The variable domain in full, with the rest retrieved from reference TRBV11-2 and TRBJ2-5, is EAGVAQSPRYKIIEKRQSVAFWCNPISGHATLYWYQQILGQGPKLLIQFQNNGVVDDSQLPKDRFSAERLKGVDSTLKIQPAKLEDSAVYLCASSSGQGQETQYFGPGTRLLVL.

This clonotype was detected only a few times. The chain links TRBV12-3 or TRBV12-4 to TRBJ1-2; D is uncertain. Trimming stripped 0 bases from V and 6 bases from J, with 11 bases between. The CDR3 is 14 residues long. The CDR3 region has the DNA TGTGCCAGCAGTTTAGCGCCCTCTGGGCATGGCTACACCTTC. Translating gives CASSLAPSGHGYTF.

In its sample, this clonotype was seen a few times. The CDR3, as DNA: TGTGCCAGTAGCACCTTCCACACAGATACGCAGTATTTT. Translated: CASSTFHTDTQYF. The genes are TRBV19 and TRBJ2-3; D not certain. The CDR3 loop spans 13 amino acids. CDR1 is LNHDA, CDR2 SQIVND, per germline (reference sequence). Trimming removed 6 bases from V and 2 bases from J, with 9 bases in between. Together with reference TRBV19 and TRBJ2-3, the CDR3 gives the full variable domain: DGGITQSPKYLFRKEGQNVTLSCEQNLNHDAMYWYRQDPGQGLRLIYYSQIVNDFQKGDIAEGYSVSREKKESFPLTVTSAQKNPTAFYLCASSTFHTDTQYFGPGTRLTVL.

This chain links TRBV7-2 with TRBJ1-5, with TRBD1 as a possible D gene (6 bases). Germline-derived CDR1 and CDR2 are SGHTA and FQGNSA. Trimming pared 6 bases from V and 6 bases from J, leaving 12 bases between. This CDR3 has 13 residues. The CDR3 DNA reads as TGTGCCAGCAGTCATAGAGGGGGTCAGCCCCAGCATTTT. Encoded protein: CASSHRGGQPQHF.

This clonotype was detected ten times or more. The chain's CDR3 is CASSYTGFPYNEQFF. CDR3 DNA sequence: TGTGCCAGCAGCTACACAGGGTTTCCATACAATGAGCAGTTCTTC. The chain links TRBV7-8 to TRBJ2-1, with D tentatively TRBD1 (6 bases). This CDR3 has 15 amino acids. V was trimmed by 4 bases and J by 4 bases, leaving 14 bases between them. Germline values: CDR1 SGHVS, CDR2 FQNEAQ.

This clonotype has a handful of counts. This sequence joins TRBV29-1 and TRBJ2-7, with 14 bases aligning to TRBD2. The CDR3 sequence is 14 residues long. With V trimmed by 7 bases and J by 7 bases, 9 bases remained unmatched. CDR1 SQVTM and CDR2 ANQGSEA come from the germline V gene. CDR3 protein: CSAQGLAGAEEQYV. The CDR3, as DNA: TGCAGCGCCCAGGGACTAGCGGGAGCTGAAGAGCAGTACGTC.

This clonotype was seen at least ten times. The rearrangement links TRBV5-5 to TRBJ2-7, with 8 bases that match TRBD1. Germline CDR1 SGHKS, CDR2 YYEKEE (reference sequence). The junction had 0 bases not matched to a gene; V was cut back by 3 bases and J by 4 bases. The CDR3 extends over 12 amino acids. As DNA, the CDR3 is TGTGCCAGCAGCTGGACAGGGTACGAGCAGTACTTC. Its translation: CASSWTGYEQYF.

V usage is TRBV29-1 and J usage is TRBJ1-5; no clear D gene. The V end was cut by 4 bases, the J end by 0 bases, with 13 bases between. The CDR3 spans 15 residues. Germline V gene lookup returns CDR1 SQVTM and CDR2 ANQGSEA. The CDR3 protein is CSVVDGTASNQPQHF. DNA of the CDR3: TGCAGCGTTGTTGACGGAACTGCTAGCAATCAGCCCCAGCATTTT.

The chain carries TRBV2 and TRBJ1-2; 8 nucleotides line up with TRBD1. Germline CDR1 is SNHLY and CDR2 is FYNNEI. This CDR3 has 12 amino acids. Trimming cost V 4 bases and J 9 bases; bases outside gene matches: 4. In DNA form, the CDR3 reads TGTGCCAGCAGTGGACAGGGGCATAGCTACACCTTC. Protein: CASSGQGHSYTF.

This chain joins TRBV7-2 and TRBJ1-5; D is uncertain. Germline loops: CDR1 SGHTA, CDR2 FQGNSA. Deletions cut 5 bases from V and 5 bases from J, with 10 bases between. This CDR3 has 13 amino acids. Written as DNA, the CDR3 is TGTGCCAGCAGCCCCCGGATAGATCAGCCCCAGCATTTT. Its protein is CASSPRIDQPQHF.

The CDR3 coding sequence is TGTGCCAGCAGTAGACGAGCGGGGGACACCGGGGAGCTGTTTTTT. It specifies CASSRRAGDTGELFF. V gene TRBV11-1 combines with J gene TRBJ2-2, with 8 bases that match TRBD2. V was clipped by 6 bases and J by 3 bases; unmatched bases: 6. This CDR3 is 15 amino acids long. Per the germline V gene, CDR1 is SGHAT and CDR2 is FQDESV (reference sequence).

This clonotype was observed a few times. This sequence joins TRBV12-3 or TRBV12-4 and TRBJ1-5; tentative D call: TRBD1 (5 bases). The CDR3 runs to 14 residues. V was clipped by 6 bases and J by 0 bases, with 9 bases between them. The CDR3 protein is CASRGVSSNQPQHF. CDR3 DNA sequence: TGTGCCAGCAGGGGGGTTTCTAGCAATCAGCCCCAGCATTTT.

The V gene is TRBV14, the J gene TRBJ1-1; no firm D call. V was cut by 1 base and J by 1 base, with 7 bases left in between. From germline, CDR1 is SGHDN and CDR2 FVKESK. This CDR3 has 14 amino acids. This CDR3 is CASSQVTGNTEAFF. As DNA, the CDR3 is TGTGCCAGCAGCCAAGTTACGGGGAACACTGAAGCTTTCTTT. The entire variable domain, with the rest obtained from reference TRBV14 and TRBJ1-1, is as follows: EAGVTQFPSHSVIEKGQTVTLRCDPISGHDNLYWYRRVMGKEIKFLLHFVKESKQDESGMPNNRFLAERTGGTYSTLKVQPAELEDSGVYFCASSQVTGNTEAFFGQGTRLTVV.

The CDR3 DNA reads TGTGCCTTTTCCAAAGGGCTGAACACTGAAGCTTTCTTT. Protein product: CAFSKGLNTEAFF. The chain combines TRBV30 with TRBJ1-1; no firm D call. There are 13 residues in the CDR3. Germline values: CDR1 GTSNPN, CDR2 SVGIG (reference sequence). V shed 7 bases and J shed 0 bases, with 12 bases lying between them.